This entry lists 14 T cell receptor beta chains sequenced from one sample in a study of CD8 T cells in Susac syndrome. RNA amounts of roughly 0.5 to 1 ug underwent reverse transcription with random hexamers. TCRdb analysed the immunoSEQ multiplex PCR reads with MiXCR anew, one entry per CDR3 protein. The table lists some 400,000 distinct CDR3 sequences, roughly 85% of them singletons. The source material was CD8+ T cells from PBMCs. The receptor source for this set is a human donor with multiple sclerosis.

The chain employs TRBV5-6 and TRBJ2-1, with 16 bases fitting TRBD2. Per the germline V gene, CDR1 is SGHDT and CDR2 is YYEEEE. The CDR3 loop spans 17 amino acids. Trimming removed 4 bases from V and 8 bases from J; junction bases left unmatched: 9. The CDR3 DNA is TGTGCCAGCAGCCCGGGACTAGCGGGGGGGCCGGGCGATGAGCAGTTCTTC. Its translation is CASSPGLAGGPGDEQFF. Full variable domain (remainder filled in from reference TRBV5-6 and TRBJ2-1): DAGVTQSPTHLIKTRGQQVTLRCSPKSGHDTVSWYQQALGQGPQFIFQYYEEEERQRGNFPDRFSGHQFPNYSSELNVNALLLGDSALYLCASSPGLAGGPGDEQFFGPGTRLTVL.

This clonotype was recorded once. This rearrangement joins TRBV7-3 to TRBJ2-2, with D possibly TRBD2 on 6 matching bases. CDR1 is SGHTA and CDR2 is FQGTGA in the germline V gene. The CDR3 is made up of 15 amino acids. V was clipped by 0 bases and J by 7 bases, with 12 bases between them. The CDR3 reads CASSLTGSLSGELFF. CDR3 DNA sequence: TGTGCCAGCAGCTTAACCGGGAGCTTGAGCGGGGAGCTGTTTTTT.

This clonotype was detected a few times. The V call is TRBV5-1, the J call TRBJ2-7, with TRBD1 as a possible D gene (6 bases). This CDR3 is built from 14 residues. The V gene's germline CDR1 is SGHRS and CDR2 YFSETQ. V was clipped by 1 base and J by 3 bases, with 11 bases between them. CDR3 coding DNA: TGCGCCAGCAGCTTGCGCCAGGGGAACTACGAGCAGTACTTC. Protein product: CASSLRQGNYEQYF.

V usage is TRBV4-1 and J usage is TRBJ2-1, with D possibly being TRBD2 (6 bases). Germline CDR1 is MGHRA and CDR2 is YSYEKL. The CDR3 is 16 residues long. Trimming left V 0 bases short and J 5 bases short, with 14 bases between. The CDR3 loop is CASSQDTGAFHNEQFF. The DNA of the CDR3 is TGCGCCAGCAGCCAAGATACGGGAGCTTTTCACAATGAGCAGTTCTTC.

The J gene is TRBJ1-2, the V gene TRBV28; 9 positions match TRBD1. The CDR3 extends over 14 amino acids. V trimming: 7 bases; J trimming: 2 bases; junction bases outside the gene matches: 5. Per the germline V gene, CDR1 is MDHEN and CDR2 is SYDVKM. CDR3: CASTGDRVNYGYTF. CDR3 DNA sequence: TGTGCCAGCACCGGGGACAGGGTAAACTATGGCTACACCTTC.

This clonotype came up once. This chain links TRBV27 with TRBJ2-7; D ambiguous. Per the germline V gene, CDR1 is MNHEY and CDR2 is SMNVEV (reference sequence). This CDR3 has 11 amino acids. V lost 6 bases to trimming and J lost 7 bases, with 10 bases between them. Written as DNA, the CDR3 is TGTGCCAGCAGAGGAAGAAGGGAGCAGTACTTC. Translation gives CASRGRREQYF.

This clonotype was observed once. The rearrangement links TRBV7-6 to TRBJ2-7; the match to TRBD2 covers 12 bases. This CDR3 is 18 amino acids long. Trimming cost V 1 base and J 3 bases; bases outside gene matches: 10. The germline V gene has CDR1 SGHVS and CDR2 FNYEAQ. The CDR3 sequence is CASSLEKGLAGPYYEQYF. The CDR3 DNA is TGTGCCAGCAGCTTAGAGAAGGGACTAGCGGGTCCCTACTACGAGCAGTACTTC.

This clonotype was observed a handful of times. The CDR3 sequence is CASSIVGPRADEQFF. In DNA, the CDR3 is TGTGCCAGTAGTATAGTAGGGCCCCGTGCTGATGAGCAGTTCTTC. The chain recombines TRBV19 with TRBJ2-1; D ambiguous. This CDR3 contains 15 residues. The V end was cut by 1 base, the J end by 8 bases, with 15 bases between. Germline values: CDR1 LNHDA, CDR2 SQIVND (reference sequence).

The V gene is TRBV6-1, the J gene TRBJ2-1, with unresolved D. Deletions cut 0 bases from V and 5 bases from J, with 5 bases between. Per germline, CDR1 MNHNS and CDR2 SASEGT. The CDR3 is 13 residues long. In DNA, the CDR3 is TGTGCCAGCAGTGAAGCGGGTAACAATGAGCAGTTCTTC. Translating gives CASSEAGNNEQFF.

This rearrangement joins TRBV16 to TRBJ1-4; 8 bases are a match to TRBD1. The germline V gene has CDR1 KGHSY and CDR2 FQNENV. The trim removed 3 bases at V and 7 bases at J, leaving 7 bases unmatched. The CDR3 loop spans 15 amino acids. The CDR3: CASSHSGTGAEKLFF. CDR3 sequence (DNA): TGTGCCAGCAGCCACTCCGGGACAGGAGCTGAAAAACTGTTTTTT.

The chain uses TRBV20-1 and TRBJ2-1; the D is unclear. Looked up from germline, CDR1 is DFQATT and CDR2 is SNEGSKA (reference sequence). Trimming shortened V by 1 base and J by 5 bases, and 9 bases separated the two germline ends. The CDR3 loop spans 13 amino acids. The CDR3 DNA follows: TGCAGTGCTAGAGGTAGTTGGGACAATGAGCAGTTCTTC. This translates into CSARGSWDNEQFF.

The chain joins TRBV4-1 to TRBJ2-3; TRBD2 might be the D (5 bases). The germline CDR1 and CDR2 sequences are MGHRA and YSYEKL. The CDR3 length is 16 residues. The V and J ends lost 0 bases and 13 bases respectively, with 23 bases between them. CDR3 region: CASSQDGSPGILREYF. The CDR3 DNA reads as TGCGCCAGCAGCCAAGACGGGTCACCCGGGATTCTACGGGAGTATTTT.

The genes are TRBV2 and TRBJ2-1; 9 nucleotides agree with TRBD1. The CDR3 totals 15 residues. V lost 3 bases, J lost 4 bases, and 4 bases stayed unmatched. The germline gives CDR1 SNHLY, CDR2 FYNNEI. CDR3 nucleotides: TGTGCCAGCAGTGAGTACAGGGGGCCTTACAATGAGCAGTTCTTC. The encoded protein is CASSEYRGPYNEQFF.

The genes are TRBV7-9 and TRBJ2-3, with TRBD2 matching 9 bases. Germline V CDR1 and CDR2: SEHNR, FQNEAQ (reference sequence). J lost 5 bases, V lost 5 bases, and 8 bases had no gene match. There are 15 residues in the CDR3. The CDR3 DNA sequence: TGTGCCAGCAGCCCCGGGACTAGCATTCAAGATACGCAGTATTTT. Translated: CASSPGTSIQDTQYF.